One sample yielded the 13 T cell receptor beta chains listed below, sequenced in a study of T cell responses to AZD1222 COVID-19 vaccine. This table comes from immunoSEQ multiplex PCR, and its TCRdb copy is limited to in-frame clones, with some not included. Of under 70,000 clones in the sample, roughly 70% are singletons; the top ten hold roughly an eighth. The sample was peripheral blood, taken on day 0 of AZD1222 vaccination. These receptors all stem from an adult in good health.

The DNA of the CDR3 is TGTGCCAGCAGTCTGAGATTACAGCCCCAGCATTTT. This translates into CASSLRLQPQHF. This rearrangement joins TRBV2 to TRBJ1-5; unclear D gene. V was trimmed by 5 bases and J by 7 bases, leaving 9 bases between them. The length of the CDR3 is 12 residues. Germline CDR1 and CDR2: SNHLY and FYNNEI. Full variable domain (rest looked up from reference TRBV2 and TRBJ1-5): EPEVTQTPSHQVTQMGQEVILRCVPISNHLYFYWYRQILGQKVEFLVSFYNNEISEKSEIFDDQFSVERPDGSNFTLKIRSTKLEDSAMYFCASSLRLQPQHFGDGTRLSIL.

This chain uses TRBV6-5 with TRBJ1-5; weak D call: TRBD1 (5 bases). Germline CDR1 and CDR2: MNHEY and SVGAGI. This CDR3 spans 14 amino acids. Deletions cut 5 bases from V and 0 bases from J, with 8 bases between. The CDR3 DNA reads TGTGCCAGCAGTCGGACACATAGCAATCAGCCCCAGCATTTT. It yields the protein CASSRTHSNQPQHF.

This chain connects TRBV12-3 or TRBV12-4 to TRBJ2-5; D may be TRBD1 (5 bases). This CDR3 is 12 amino acids long. The germline V and J ends were trimmed by 6 bases and 5 bases, with 10 bases remaining between them. CDR3 nucleotide sequence: TGTGCCAGCAGGGGGCAGCAGGAGACCCAGTACTTC. Protein: CASRGQQETQYF.

In nucleotides, the CDR3 is TGTGCCAGCAGTTACACGGACAGGGGGCGCAACACCGGGGAGCTGTTTTTT. Its translation is CASSYTDRGRNTGELFF. The V call is TRBV6-2 or TRBV6-3, the J call TRBJ2-2; TRBD1 agrees at 11 bases. In germline, CDR1 is MNHEY, CDR2 SVGEGT. This CDR3 spans 17 amino acids. J was trimmed by 2 bases and V by 2 bases; bases with no gene match: 4.

This clone was detected only a few times. The chain recombines TRBV9 with TRBJ2-3; no clear D. Germline V gives CDR1 SGDLS, CDR2 YYNGEE. Deletions cut 4 bases from V and 1 base from J, with 13 bases between. The CDR3 has 15 residues. CDR3 sequence (DNA): TGTGCCAGCAGCACCCGGACGGGTGGCACAGATACGCAGTATTTT. Translation: CASSTRTGGTDTQYF. Drawing the rest from reference TRBV9 and TRBJ2-3, the complete variable domain is DSGVTQTPKHLITATGQRVTLRCSPRSGDLSVYWYQQSLDQGLQFLIQYYNGEERAKGNILERFSAQQFPDLHSELNLSSLELGDSALYFCASSTRTGGTDTQYFGPGTRLTVL.

The rearrangement joins TRBV5-4 to TRBJ1-5, with 8 nucleotides matching TRBD1. Trimming cost V 4 bases and J 6 bases; bases outside gene matches: 6. The CDR3 is made up of 14 amino acids. Germline V lookup: CDR1 SGHNT, CDR2 YYREEE (reference sequence). As DNA, the CDR3 is TGTGCCAGCAGCCAGGACAGGGCAAGTCAGCCCCAGCATTTT. Its protein is CASSQDRASQPQHF.

J is TRBJ2-7 and V is TRBV12-3 or TRBV12-4, with a tentative D call TRBD2 (5 bases). CDR3 length: 12 amino acids. V dropped 3 bases and J dropped 6 bases, with 9 bases sitting between them. The CDR3 DNA reads TGTGCCAGCAGTTTTGTAGGAGGCGAGCAGTACTTC. This encodes CASSFVGGEQYF.

The rearrangement joins TRBV7-9 to TRBJ2-7; D perhaps matches TRBD1 (6 bases). Germline V lookup: CDR1 SEHNR, CDR2 FQNEAQ (reference sequence). V gave up 4 bases and J gave up 7 bases, with 17 bases separating them. This CDR3 is 14 amino acids long. In DNA form, the CDR3 reads TGTGCCAGCAGCTCGACAGGTTACCGTGTGGAGCAGTACTTC. Residues: CASSSTGYRVEQYF.

The chain has TRBV5-1 and TRBJ2-5; no clear D. V lost 5 bases and J lost 2, with 13 bases in between. This CDR3 has 14 residues. In germline, CDR1 is SGHRS, CDR2 YFSETQ. The CDR3 sequence: CASSISTGQETQYF. The CDR3 DNA sequence: TGCGCCAGCAGTATCTCGACCGGTCAAGAGACCCAGTACTTC.

J is TRBJ2-7 and V is TRBV5-6, with a tentative D call TRBD1 (5 bases). CDR3 length: 14 residues. The germline CDR1 and CDR2 sequences are SGHDT and YYEEEE. Trimming took off 2 bases at V and 2 bases at J, with 11 bases between the two ends. In DNA, the CDR3 is TGTGCCAGCAGCTTATGGGGCGATCCCTACGAGCAGTACTTC. Translated: CASSLWGDPYEQYF.

The gene calls are TRBV19 and TRBJ2-3, with 12 bases that match TRBD2. The germline gives CDR1 LNHDA, CDR2 SQIVND (reference sequence). V was clipped by 5 bases and J by 8 bases; unmatched bases: 17. This CDR3 contains 18 residues. DNA of the CDR3: TGTGCCAGTAGTGGCGGAGCGTCCCTAGCGGGGGGGCGCGGTACGCAGTATTTT. The encoded protein is CASSGGASLAGGRGTQYF.

The chain joins TRBV7-9 to TRBJ1-2, with TRBD1 as a possible D gene (5 bases). The ends were cut back, 5 bases at V and 4 bases at J, with 20 bases in the middle. This CDR3 has 16 residues. CDR1 is SEHNR and CDR2 is FQNEAQ in the germline V gene (reference sequence). CDR3 protein: CASSPSGGIITYGYTF. CDR3 sequence (DNA): TGTGCCAGCAGCCCCTCGGGGGGGATCATAACCTATGGCTACACCTTC. Full variable domain (outside the CDR3, taken from reference TRBV7-9 and TRBJ1-2): DTGVSQNPRHKITKRGQNVTFRCDPISEHNRLYWYRQTLGQGPEFLTYFQNEAQLEKSRLLSDRFSAERPKGSFSTLEIQRTEQGDSAMYLCASSPSGGIITYGYTFGSGTRLTVV.

The chain recombines TRBV15 with TRBJ2-7; TRBD1 agrees at 8 bases. The CDR3 totals 15 residues. V lost 0 bases to trimming and J lost 5 bases; unmatched junction nucleotides: 6. In germline, CDR1 is LNHNV, CDR2 YYDKDF (reference sequence). DNA of the CDR3: TGTGCCACCAGCAGAGACCAGGGGGCGGCCGACGAGCAGTACTTC. The encoded protein is CATSRDQGAADEQYF.